The subject of this entry is one TCR beta chain. V lost 7 bases, J lost 0 bases, and 12 bases lay in between. The germline gives CDR1 SNHLY, CDR2 FYNNEI. There are 15 residues in the CDR3. This sample is part of a study of blood T cell repertoires in COVID-19. On the study more broadly: From the United States, Italy and Spain came samples of acute and convalescent COVID-19. PBMCs, B-cell-depleted T cells, or T cells were the source of the cDNA or gDNA that made up the material.

As originally analysed: Cell counts per sample came from amplifying reference gene primers. This table comes from immunoSEQ multiplex PCR, and its TCRdb copy is limited to in-frame clones, with some not included. V and J calls and clone size follow that table, whereas D and trimming were derived from the DNA. Of approximately 670,000 clones detected, about 90% appear once; the ten largest clones hold more than 0.25%. Sequenced: peripheral blood. The genes are TRBV2 and TRBJ2-2, with D possibly matching TRBD1 (5 bases). The source is a woman under 30 with acute or convalescent COVID-19. This CDR3 is CASTQGLPNTGELFF. Here the CDR3 DNA reads TGTGCCAGCACCCAGGGCCTGCCGAACACCGGGGAGCTGTTTTTT.